What follows are 7 T cell receptor beta chains derived from one specimen sequenced in a study of blood T cells in healthy people across ages (dated by TCRdb to 2015 to 2017). Libraries were made using 5' RACE. A second PCR of about 7 to 12 cycles was run with a J-beta primer mix and a sample-barcoded 5' primer. Clones were called with MiXCR by TCRdb after fastp trimmed the public reads at Q25, and only in-frame beta chains were retained. Every CDR3 protein is listed once, alongside the most common genes and DNA of its rows. The sample profile shows roughly 1.9 million distinct CDR3 sequences; about 39% of them were found once. The ten largest account for around 23% of the sample. Sequencing was carried out using blood. The receptor set was obtained from a human donor in good health.

The V gene is TRBV11-2, the J gene TRBJ2-3; 12 bases fit TRBD2. CDR1 SGHAT and CDR2 FQNNGV come from the germline V gene. This CDR3 contains 17 residues. V shed 6 bases, J shed 2 bases, and the junction held 9 bases outside the gene matches. CDR3 in DNA: TGTGCCAGCAGTCGGGCGACTAGCGGGGGTCCCACAGATACGCAGTATTTT. Translated: CASSRATSGGPTDTQYF.

The rearrangement uses TRBV12-3 or TRBV12-4 and TRBJ2-1, with TRBD2 matching over 13 bases. Trimming at V came to 8 bases and at J to 9 bases, leaving 13 bases not matched to a gene. The CDR3 sequence is 16 residues long. CDR3 region: CASLRALAGGSGEQFF. CDR3 bases: TGTGCCAGCTTGAGGGCACTAGCGGGGGGGAGCGGTGAGCAGTTCTTC.

In its sample, this clonotype was seen a few times. The CDR3 DNA reads TGTGCCAGCAGTGAATATCACGGACCGAATTATGGCTACACCTTC. Protein: CASSEYHGPNYGYTF. The rearrangement uses TRBV2 and TRBJ1-2; D gene unclear. From germline, CDR1 is SNHLY and CDR2 FYNNEI. The CDR3 runs 15 residues. Trimming took 2 bases from V and 5 from J, leaving 15 bases between them.

The sample holds a few counts of this clonotype. The chain employs TRBV7-9 and TRBJ2-7, with 11 bases aligning to TRBD1. This CDR3 spans 15 amino acids. Germline CDR1 reads SEHNR; CDR2 reads FQNEAQ (reference sequence). V lost 5 bases to trimming and J lost 2 bases; unmatched junction nucleotides: 5. CDR3: CASSPRGQGAYEQYF. The CDR3 nucleotides are TGTGCCAGCAGCCCTAGGGGACAGGGGGCCTACGAGCAGTACTTC.

As for this clonotype: The junction differs from germline at one of its ends, possibly a read error. This chain joins TRBV12-3 or TRBV12-4 and TRBJ2-3; D is ambiguous. The CDR3 runs to 13 residues. CDR3 amino acids: CAGSLRQKDTQYF. CDR3 bases: TGTGCCGGCAGTCTCCGACAAAAAGATACGCAGTATTTT.

The sample holds a few counts of this clonotype. The chain carries TRBV28 and TRBJ2-7, with a weak D call TRBD1 (5 bases). The CDR3 runs to 17 residues. Germline V gene data show CDR1 as MDHEN and CDR2 as SYDVKM. V dropped 5 bases and J dropped 3 bases, with 23 bases sitting between them. The CDR3 DNA follows: TGTGCCAGCAGTCCCGGCCTGGGCCAGACAGTCTTCTACGAGCAGTACTTC. It specifies CASSPGLGQTVFYEQYF. Together with reference TRBV28 and TRBJ2-7, the CDR3 gives the full variable domain: DVKVTQSSRYLVKRTGEKVFLECVQDMDHENMFWYRQDPGLGLRLIYFSYDVKMKEKGDIPEGYSVSREKKERFSLILESASTNQTSMYLCASSPGLGQTVFYEQYFGPGTRLTVT.

Only a few counts were recorded for this clonotype. The chain recombines TRBV6-1 with TRBJ1-1; D not certain. V was trimmed by 7 bases and J by 5 bases, leaving 17 bases between them. CDR1 is MNHNS, CDR2 SASEGT, per germline. The CDR3 consists of 14 residues. As DNA, the CDR3 is TGTGCCAGCACCGAAGGGTGGGTAGTGACTGAAGCTTTCTTT. It yields the protein CASTEGWVVTEAFF.